This T cell receptor beta chain was identified during a study of spatial heterogeneity in lung cancer. The time point denotes: sample taken at primary tumor resection. Broader study findings: Ubiquitous nonsynonymous mutations were tracked by counts of ubiquitous expanded TCRs, and regional ones by counts of regional expanded TCRs. Tumor mutation counts were tracked by expanded intratumoral alpha and beta TCR counts.

One entry per CDR3 protein, called by TCRdb with MiXCR from the 5' RACE reads. Here the sample spans several thousand distinct CDR3 sequences, around 8% being singletons. Comment on this clonotype: Its antigen remains unidentified. This beta chain lies outside the target of a library built for alpha chains; its clone size means little.

Trimming removed 8 bases from V and 2 bases from J, with 18 bases in between. The CDR3 sequence is 15 residues long. CDR1 SNHLY and CDR2 FYNNEI come from the germline V gene. The genes are TRBV2 and TRBJ1-1; a possible D gene is TRBD1 (6 bases). Sequencing was performed on lung tumor tissue, taken at surgery. This TCR was sampled from a male donor with early-stage non-small cell lung cancer. In DNA, the CDR3 is TGTGCCAGCTACACTATTGGAGGGGGAAACACTGAAGCTTTCTTT. This sequence encodes CASYTIGGGNTEAFF. The full variable domain, with the rest looked up from reference TRBV2 and TRBJ1-1, is EPEVTQTPSHQVTQMGQEVILRCVPISNHLYFYWYRQILGQKVEFLVSFYNNEISEKSEIFDDQFSVERPDGSNFTLKIRSTKLEDSAMYFCASYTIGGGNTEAFFGQGTRLTVV.